The entry that follows covers one T cell receptor beta chain sequence. Self-reported history from a screening survey and questionnaire set each donor's cohort. The record originates from a study of blood T cell repertoires in COVID-19. About the study: In each case, the material was cDNA or gDNA derived from T cells, B-cell-depleted T cells, or PBMCs.

The assay was immunoSEQ multiplex PCR, and TCRdb's table has in-frame clones only and misses some. The sample has 200,000 to 250,000 clones, approximately 90% seen once. The sequenced sample was PBMCs or T cells enriched from blood (not recorded which). The sequence was obtained from a man in his thirties or forties who had recovered from COVID-19.

The CDR3 bases are TGCGCCAGCAGCTCTAATGGGGACTACTACGAGCAGTACTTC. This gives the protein CASSSNGDYYEQYF. This chain links TRBV5-1 with TRBJ2-7, with 7 positions matching TRBD2. Germline loops: CDR1 SGHRS, CDR2 YFSETQ. V trimming: 3 bases; J trimming: 3 bases; junction bases outside the gene matches: 6. This CDR3 contains 14 residues.